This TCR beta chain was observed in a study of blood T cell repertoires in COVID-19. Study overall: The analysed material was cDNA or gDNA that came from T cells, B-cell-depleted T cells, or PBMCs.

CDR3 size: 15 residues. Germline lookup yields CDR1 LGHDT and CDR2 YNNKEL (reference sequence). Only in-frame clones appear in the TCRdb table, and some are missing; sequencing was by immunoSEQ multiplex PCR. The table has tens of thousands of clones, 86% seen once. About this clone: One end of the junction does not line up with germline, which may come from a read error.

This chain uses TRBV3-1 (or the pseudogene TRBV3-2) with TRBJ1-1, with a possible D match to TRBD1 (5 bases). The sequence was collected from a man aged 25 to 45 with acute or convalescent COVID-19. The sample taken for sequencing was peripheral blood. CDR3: CASSQLAGLKTEAFF. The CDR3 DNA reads TGTGCCAGCAGCCAATTGGCAGGGTTGAAGACTGAAGCTTTCTTT.